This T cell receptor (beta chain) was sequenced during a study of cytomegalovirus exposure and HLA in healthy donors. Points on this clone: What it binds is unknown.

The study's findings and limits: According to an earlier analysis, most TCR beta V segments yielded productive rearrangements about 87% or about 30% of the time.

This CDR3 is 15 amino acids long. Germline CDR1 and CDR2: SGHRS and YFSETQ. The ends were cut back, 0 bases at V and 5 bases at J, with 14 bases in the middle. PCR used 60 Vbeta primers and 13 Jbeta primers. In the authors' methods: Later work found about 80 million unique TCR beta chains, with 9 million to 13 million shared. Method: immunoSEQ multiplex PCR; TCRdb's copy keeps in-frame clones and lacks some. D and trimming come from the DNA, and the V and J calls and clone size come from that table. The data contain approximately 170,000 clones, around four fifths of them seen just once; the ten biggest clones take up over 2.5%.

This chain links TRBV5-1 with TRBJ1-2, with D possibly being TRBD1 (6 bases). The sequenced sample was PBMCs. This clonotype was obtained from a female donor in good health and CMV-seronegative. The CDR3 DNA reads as TGCGCCAGCAGCTTGGCCGGGGGGCCCCCTTATGGCTACACCTTC. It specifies CASSLAGGPPYGYTF.